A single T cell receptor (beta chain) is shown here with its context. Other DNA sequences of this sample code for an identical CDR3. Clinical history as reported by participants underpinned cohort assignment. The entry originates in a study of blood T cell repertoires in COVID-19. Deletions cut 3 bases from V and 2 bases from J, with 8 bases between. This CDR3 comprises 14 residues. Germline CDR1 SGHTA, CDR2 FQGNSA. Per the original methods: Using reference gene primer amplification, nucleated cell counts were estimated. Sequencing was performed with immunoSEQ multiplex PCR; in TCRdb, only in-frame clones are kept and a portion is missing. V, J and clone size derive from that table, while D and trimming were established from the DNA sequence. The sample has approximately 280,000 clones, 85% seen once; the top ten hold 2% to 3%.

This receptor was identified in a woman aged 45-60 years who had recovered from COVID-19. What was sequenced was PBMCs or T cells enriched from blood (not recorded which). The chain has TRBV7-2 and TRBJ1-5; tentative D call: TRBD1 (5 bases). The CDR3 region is CASSFQGGNQPQHF. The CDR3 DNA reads TGTGCCAGCAGCTTCCAAGGGGGCAATCAGCCCCAGCATTTT.